This TCR beta chain emerged from a study of early T cells in non-severe SARS-CoV-2 infection. On the study more broadly: The chains were unpaired, and the sequenced material was bulk RNA from unsorted whole blood.

cDNA molecules, individually, were tagged with unique molecular identifiers. TCRdb redid the calling of the 5' RACE reads with MiXCR, one entry per CDR3 protein. The sample gives tens of thousands of distinct CDR3 sequences, under 13% of which show up once; roughly 10% is in the top ten. The V gene's germline CDR1 is SGHTA and CDR2 FQGNSA. This CDR3 has 21 residues. Trimming took 2 bases from V and 4 from J, leaving 30 bases between them. Study results and caveats: In VDJdb matching, anti-spike CD8 responses were favored while private and CD4 specificities went missing.

This clonotype has a count of ten or more. The antigen is not known. The sequenced sample consisted of whole blood. This TCR derives from an adult who was a healthcare worker with PCR-confirmed SARS-CoV-2 infection or an uninfected control (not recorded which). The chain combines TRBV7-2 with TRBJ2-1; possibly TRBD2 for D (6 bases). CDR3 coding DNA: TGTGCCAGCAGCTTACGCGCGCTCCGGCAGGGAAGAGGCGGAGGGTACAATGAGCAGTTCTTC. Encoded protein: CASSLRALRQGRGGGYNEQFF.